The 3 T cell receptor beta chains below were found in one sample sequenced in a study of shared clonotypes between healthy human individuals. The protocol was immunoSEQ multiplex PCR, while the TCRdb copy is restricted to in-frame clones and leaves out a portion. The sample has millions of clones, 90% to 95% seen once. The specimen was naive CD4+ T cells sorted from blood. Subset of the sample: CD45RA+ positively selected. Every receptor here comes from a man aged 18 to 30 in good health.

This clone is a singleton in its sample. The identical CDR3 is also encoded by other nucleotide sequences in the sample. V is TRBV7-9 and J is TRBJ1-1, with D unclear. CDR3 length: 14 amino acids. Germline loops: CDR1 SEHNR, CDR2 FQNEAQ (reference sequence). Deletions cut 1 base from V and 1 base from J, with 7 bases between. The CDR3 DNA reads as TGTGCCAGCAGCTTAGAGGGCAGGAACACTGAAGCTTTCTTT. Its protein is CASSLEGRNTEAFF.

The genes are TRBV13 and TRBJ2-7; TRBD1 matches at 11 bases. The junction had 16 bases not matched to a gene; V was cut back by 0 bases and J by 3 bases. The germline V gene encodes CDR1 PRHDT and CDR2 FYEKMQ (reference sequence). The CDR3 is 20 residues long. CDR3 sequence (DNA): TGTGCCAGCAGCTTAGGTGTGCCGGGACAGGGGGGCCCCCCGATCTACGAGCAGTACTTC. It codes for CASSLGVPGQGGPPIYEQYF.

CDR3 protein: CAILAGGPETQYF. In DNA form, the CDR3 reads TGTGCCATACTAGCGGGAGGGCCTGAGACCCAGTACTTC. V and J are TRBV6-1 and TRBJ2-5, with 13 bases that match TRBD2. Germline trimming cut 10 bases from V and 5 bases from J; bases unmatched to any gene: 4. The CDR3 is made up of 13 amino acids. Germline values: CDR1 MNHNS, CDR2 SASEGT.